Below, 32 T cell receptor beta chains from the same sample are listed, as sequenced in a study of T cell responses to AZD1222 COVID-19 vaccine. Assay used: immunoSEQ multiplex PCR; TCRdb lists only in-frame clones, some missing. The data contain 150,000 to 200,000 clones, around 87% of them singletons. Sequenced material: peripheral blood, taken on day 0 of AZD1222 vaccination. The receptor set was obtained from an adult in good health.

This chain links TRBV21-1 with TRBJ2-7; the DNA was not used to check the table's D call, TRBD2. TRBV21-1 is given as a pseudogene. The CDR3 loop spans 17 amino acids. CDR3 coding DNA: TGTGCCAGCAGCAAAGGAGGTGAGTTAGCGGAATCCTACGAGCAGTACTTC. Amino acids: CASSKGGELAESYEQYF.

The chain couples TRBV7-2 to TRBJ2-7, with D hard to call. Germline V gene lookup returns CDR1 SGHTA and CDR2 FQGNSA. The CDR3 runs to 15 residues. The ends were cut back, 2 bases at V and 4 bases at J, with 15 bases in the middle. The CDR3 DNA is TGTGCCAGCAGCTTACAGGCAGGTGATCCTTACGAGCAGTACTTC. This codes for CASSLQAGDPYEQYF.

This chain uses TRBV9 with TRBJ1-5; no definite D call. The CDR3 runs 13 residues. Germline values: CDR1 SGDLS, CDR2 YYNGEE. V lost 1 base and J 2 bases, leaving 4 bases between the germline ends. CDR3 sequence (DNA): TGTGCCAGCAGCGTAACGGGCAATCAGCCCCAGCATTTT. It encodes CASSVTGNQPQHF.

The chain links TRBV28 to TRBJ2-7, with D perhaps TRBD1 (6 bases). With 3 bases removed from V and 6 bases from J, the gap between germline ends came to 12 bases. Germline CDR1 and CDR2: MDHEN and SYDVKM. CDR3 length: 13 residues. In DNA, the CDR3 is TGTGCCAGCAGTTTGTATCAGGGGATCGAGCAGTACTTC. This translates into CASSLYQGIEQYF. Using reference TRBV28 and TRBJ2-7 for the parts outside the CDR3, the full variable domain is DVKVTQSSRYLVKRTGEKVFLECVQDMDHENMFWYRQDPGLGLRLIYFSYDVKMKEKGDIPEGYSVSREKKERFSLILESASTNQTSMYLCASSLYQGIEQYFGPGTRLTVT.

CDR3 sequence reads: CAWSVFGRNNSPLHF. CDR3 DNA: TGTGCCTGGAGTGTATTCGGCCGGAATAATTCACCCCTCCACTTT. The chain recombines TRBV30 with TRBJ1-6; D uncertain. V lost 0 bases and J 5 bases, leaving 11 bases between the germline ends. Germline V gives CDR1 GTSNPN, CDR2 SVGIG (reference sequence). CDR3 size: 15 residues.

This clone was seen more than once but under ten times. The CDR3 loop reads CASSFTGTAQNEQFF. The CDR3 nucleotides are TGTGCCAGCAGCTTTACCGGGACAGCACAAAATGAGCAGTTCTTC. The J gene is TRBJ2-1, the V gene TRBV11-3, with TRBD1 matching 7 bases. Germline values: CDR1 SGHNT, CDR2 YENEEA. With V trimmed by 3 bases and J by 7 bases, 9 bases remained unmatched. CDR3 length equals 15 residues.

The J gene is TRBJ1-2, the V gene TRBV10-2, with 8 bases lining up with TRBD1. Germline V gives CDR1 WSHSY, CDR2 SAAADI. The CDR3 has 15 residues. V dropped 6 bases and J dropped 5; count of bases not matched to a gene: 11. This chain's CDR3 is CASSETGTGPYGYTF. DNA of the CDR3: TGCGCCAGCAGCGAAACCGGGACAGGACCTTATGGCTACACCTTC.

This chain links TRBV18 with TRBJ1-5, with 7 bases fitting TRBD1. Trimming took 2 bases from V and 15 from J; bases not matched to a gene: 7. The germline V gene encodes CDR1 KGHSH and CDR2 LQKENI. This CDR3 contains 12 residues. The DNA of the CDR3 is TGTGCCAGCTCACCAAATCTCGGGACAGTGCATTTT. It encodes CASSPNLGTVHF.

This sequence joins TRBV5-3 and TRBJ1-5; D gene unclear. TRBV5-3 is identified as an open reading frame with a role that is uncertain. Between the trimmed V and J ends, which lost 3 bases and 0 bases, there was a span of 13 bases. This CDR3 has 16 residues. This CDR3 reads CARSSKTENSNQPQHF. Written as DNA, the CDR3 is TGTGCCAGAAGCTCTAAGACGGAAAATAGCAATCAGCCCCAGCATTTT.

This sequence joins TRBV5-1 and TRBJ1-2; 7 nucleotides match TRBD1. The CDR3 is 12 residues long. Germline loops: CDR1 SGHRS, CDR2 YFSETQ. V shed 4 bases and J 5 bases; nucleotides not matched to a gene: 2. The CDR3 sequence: CASSPGQYGYTF. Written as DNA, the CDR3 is TGCGCCAGCAGCCCGGGACAGTATGGCTACACCTTC.

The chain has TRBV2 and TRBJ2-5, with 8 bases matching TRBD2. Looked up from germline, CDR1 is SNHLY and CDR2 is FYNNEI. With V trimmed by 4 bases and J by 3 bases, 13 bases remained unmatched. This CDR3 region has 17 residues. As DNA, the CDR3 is TGTGCCAGCAGTGTACCCGGACTAGCAGTTCGGGAAGAGACCCAGTACTTC. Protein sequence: CASSVPGLAVREETQYF. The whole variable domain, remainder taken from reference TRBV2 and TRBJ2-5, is EPEVTQTPSHQVTQMGQEVILRCVPISNHLYFYWYRQILGQKVEFLVSFYNNEISEKSEIFDDQFSVERPDGSNFTLKIRSTKLEDSAMYFCASSVPGLAVREETQYFGPGTRLLVL.

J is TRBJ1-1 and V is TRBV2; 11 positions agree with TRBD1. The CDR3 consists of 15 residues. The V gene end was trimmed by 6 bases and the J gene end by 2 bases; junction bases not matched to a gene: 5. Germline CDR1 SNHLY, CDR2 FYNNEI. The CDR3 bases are TGTGCCAGCAGGGACAGGGGGCGCGGTAACACTGAAGCTTTCTTT. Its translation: CASRDRGRGNTEAFF.

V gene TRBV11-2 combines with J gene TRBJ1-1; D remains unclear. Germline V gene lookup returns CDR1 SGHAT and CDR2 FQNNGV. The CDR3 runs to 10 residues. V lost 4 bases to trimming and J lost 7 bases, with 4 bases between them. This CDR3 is CASSSIEAFF. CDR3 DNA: TGTGCCAGCAGCTCTATTGAAGCTTTCTTT.

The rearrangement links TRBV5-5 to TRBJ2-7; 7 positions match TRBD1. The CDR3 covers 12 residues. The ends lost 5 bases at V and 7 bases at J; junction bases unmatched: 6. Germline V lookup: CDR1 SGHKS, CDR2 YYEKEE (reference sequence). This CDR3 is CASRLTTGEQYF. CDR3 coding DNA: TGTGCCAGCAGACTTACGACAGGGGAGCAGTACTTC.

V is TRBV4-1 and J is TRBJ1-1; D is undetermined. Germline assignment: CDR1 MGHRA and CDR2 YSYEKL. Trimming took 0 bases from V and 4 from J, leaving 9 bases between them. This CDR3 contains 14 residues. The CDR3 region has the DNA TGCGCCAGCAGCCAAGATGAGGGTATCACTGAAGCTTTCTTT. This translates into CASSQDEGITEAFF.

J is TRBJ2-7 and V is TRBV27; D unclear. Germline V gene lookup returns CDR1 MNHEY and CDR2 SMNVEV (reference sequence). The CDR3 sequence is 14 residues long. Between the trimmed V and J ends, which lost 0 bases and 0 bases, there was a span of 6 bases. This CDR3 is CASSLSSNSYEQYF. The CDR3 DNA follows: TGTGCCAGCAGTTTATCCTCTAACTCCTACGAGCAGTACTTC.

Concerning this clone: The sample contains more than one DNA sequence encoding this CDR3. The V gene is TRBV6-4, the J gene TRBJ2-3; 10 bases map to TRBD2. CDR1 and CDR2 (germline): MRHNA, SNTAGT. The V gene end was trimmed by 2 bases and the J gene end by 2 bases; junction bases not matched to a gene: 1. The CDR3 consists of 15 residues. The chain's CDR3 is CASSDSGGATDTQYF. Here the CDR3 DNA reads TGTGCCAGCAGTGACAGCGGGGGGGCCACAGATACGCAGTATTTT.

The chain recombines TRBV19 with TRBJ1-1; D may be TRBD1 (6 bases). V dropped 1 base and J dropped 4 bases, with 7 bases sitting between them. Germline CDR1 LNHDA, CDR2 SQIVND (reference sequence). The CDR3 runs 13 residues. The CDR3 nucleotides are TGTGCCAGTAGTATAGGGGGGGCCACTGAAGCTTTCTTT. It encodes CASSIGGATEAFF.

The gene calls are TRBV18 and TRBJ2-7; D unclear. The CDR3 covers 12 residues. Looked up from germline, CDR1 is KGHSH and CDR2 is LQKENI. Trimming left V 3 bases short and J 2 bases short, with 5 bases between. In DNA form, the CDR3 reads TGTGCCAGCTCACCCCAGACCTACGAGCAGTACTTC. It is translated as CASSPQTYEQYF. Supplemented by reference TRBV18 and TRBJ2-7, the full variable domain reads NAGVMQNPRHLVRRRGQEARLRCSPMKGHSHVYWYRQLPEEGLKFMVYLQKENIIDESGMPKERFSAEFPKEGPSILRIQQVVRGDSAAYFCASSPQTYEQYFGPGTRLTVT.

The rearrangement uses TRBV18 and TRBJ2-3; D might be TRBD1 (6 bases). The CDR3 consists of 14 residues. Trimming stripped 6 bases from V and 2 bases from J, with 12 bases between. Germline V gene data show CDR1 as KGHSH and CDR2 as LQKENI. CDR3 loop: CASSRQAFTDTQYF. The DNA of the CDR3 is TGTGCCAGCTCCCGACAGGCCTTCACAGATACGCAGTATTTT. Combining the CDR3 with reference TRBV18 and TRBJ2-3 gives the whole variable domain NAGVMQNPRHLVRRRGQEARLRCSPMKGHSHVYWYRQLPEEGLKFMVYLQKENIIDESGMPKERFSAEFPKEGPSILRIQQVVRGDSAAYFCASSRQAFTDTQYFGPGTRLTVL.

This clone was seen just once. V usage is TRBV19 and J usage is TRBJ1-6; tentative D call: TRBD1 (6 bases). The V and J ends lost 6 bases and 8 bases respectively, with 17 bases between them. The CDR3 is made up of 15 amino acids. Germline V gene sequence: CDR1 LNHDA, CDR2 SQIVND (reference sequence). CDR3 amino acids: CASRPTGSRDSPLHF. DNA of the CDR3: TGTGCCAGTAGACCGACAGGTTCGCGGGATTCACCCCTCCACTTT.

The CDR3 DNA reads TGTGCCAGCAATCGGGACAGGGGGCTTATCTCCTACAATGAGCAGTTCTTC. Translated, it gives CASNRDRGLISYNEQFF. The V call is TRBV6-6, the J call TRBJ2-1; TRBD1 aligns across 12 bases. J lost 0 bases, V lost 7 bases, and 7 bases had no gene match. Germline assignment: CDR1 MNHNY and CDR2 SVGAGI (reference sequence). The CDR3 sequence is 17 residues long.

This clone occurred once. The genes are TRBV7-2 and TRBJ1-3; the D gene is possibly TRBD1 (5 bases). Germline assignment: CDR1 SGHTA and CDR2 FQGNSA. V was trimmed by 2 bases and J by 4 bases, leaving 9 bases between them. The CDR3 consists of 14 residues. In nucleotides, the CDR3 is TGTGCCAGCAGCTTACAGGGATACGGAAACACCATATATTTT. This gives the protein CASSLQGYGNTIYF. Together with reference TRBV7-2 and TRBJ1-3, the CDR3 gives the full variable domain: GAGVSQSPSNKVTEKGKDVELRCDPISGHTALYWYRQSLGQGLEFLIYFQGNSAPDKSGLPSDRFSAERTGGSVSTLTIQRTQQEDSAVYLCASSLQGYGNTIYFGEGSWLTVV.

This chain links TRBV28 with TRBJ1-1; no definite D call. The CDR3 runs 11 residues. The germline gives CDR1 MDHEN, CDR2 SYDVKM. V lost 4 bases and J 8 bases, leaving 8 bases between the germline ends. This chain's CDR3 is CASSYTREAFF. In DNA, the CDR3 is TGTGCCAGCAGTTATACAAGGGAAGCTTTCTTT.

CDR3: CASSERLGQSYGYTF. The CDR3 DNA sequence: TGTGCCAGCAGTGAAAGGCTCGGGCAGAGCTATGGCTACACCTTC. The chain employs TRBV2 and TRBJ1-2; no clear D gene. V lost 2 bases and J lost 4, with 14 bases in between. This CDR3 has 15 residues. Germline loops: CDR1 SNHLY, CDR2 FYNNEI.

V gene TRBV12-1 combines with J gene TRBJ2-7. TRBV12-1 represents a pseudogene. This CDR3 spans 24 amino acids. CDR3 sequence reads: CASSFAAPGAAATNNPLLIGEQYF. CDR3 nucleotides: TGTGCCAGCAGCTTTGCGGCGCCCGGGGCGGCGGCGACGAACAACCCACTTTTGATAGGCGAGCAGTACTTC.

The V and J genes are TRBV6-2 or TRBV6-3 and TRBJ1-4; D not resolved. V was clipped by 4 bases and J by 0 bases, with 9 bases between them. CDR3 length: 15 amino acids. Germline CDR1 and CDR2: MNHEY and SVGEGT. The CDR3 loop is CASSSAAATNEKLFF. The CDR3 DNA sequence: TGTGCCAGCAGTTCTGCAGCCGCAACTAATGAAAAACTGTTTTTT.

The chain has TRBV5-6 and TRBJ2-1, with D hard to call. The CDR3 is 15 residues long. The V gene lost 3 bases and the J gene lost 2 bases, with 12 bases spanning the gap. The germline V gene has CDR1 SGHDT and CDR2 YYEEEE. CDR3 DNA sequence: TGTGCCAGCAGCTCCACCGAGTTGGCCTACAATGAGCAGTTCTTC. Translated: CASSSTELAYNEQFF.

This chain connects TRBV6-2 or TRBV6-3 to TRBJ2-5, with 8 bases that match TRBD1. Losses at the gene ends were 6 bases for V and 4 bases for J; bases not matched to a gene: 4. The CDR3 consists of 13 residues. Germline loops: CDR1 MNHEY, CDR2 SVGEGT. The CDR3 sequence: CASSQGALETQYF. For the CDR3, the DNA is TGTGCCAGCAGCCAGGGGGCCTTAGAGACCCAGTACTTC.

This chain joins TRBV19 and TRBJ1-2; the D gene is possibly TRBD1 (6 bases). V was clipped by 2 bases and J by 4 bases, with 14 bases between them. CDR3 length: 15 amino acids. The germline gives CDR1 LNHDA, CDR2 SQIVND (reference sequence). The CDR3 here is CASSISDRVGYGYTF. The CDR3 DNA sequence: TGTGCCAGTAGTATATCGGACAGAGTCGGCTATGGCTACACCTTC.

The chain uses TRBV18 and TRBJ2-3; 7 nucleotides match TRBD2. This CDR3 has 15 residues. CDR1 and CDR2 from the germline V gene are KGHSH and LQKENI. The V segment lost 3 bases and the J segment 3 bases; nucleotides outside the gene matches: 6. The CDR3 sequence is CASSPTSKGTDTQYF. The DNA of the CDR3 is TGTGCCAGCTCACCGACTAGCAAGGGAACAGATACGCAGTATTTT.

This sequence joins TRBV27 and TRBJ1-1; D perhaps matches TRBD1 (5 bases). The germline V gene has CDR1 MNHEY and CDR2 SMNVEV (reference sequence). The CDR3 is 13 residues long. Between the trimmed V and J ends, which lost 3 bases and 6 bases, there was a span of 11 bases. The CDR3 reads CASSFGGGAEAFF. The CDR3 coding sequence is TGTGCCAGCAGTTTCGGGGGAGGGGCTGAAGCTTTCTTT.